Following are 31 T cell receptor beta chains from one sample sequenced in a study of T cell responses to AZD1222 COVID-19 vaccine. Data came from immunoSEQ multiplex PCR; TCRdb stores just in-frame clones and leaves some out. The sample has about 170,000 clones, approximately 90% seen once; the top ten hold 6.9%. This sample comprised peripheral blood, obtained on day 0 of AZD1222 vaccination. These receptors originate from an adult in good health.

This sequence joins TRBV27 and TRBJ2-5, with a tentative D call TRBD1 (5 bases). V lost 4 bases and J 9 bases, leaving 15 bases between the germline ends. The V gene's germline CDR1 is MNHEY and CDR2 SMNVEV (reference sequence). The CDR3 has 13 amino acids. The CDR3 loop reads CASSYQAGWSQYF. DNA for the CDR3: TGTGCCAGCAGTTATCAGGCAGGGTGGTCCCAGTACTTC.

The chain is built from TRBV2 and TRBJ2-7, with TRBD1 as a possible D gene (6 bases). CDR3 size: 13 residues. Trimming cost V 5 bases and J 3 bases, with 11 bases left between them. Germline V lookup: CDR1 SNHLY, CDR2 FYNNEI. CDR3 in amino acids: CASSLDRNYEQYV. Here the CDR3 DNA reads TGTGCCAGCAGTTTAGACAGGAACTACGAGCAGTACGTC.

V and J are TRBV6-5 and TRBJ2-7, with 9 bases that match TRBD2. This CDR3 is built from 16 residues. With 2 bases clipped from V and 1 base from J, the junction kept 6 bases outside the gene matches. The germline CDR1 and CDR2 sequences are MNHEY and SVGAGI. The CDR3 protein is CASSYAAGGHSYEQYV. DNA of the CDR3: TGTGCCAGCAGTTACGCAGCGGGGGGCCATTCCTACGAGCAGTACGTC.

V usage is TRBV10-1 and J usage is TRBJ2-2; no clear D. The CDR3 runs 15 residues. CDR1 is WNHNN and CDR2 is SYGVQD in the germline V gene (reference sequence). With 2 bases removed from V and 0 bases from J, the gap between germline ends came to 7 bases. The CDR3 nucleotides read TGCGCCAGCAGTGAGACTCGTGCGAACACCGGGGAGCTGTTTTTT. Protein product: CASSETRANTGELFF.

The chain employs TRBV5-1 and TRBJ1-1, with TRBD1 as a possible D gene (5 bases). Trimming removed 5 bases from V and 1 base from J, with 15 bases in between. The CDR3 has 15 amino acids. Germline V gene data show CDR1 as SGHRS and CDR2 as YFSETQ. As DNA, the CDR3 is TGCGCCAGCAGGCAGAACAGGCCTACGAACACTGAAGCTTTCTTT. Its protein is CASRQNRPTNTEAFF.

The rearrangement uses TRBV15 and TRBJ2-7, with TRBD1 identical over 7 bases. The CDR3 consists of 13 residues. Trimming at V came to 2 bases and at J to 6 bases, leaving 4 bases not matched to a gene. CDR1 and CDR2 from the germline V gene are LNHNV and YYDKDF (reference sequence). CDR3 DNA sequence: TGTGCCACCAGCAGAAAACAGGGGTTCGAGCAGTACTTC. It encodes CATSRKQGFEQYF.

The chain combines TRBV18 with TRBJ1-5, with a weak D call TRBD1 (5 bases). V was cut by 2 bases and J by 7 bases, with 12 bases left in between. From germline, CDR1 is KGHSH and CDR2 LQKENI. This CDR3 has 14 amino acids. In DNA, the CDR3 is TGTGCCAGCTCACCAGGGCCAGGGTCGCAGCCCCAGCATTTT. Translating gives CASSPGPGSQPQHF.

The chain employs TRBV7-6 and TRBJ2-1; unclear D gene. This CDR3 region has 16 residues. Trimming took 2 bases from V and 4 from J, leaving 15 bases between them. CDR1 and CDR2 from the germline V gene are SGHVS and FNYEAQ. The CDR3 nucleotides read TGTGCCAGCAGCTTATCGACCCAGGCGGTGTACAATGAGCAGTTCTTC. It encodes CASSLSTQAVYNEQFF.

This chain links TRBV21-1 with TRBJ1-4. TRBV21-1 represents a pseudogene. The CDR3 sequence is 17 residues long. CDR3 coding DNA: TGTGCCAGCAGCAAAGGGGGTGGGTCAGTCACTAATGAAAAACTGTTTTTT. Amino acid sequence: CASSKGGGSVTNEKLFF.

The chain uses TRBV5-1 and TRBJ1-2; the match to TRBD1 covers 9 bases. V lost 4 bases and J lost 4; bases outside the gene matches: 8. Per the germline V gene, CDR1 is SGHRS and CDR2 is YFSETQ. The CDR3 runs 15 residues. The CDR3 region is CASSAGQGQAYGYTF. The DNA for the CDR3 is TGCGCCAGCAGCGCGGGACAGGGACAAGCCTATGGCTACACCTTC.

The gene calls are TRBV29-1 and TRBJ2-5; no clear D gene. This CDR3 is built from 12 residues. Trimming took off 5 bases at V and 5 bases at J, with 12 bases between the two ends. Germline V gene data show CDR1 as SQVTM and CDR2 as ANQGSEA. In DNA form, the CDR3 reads TGCAGCGTTCTTCTGGGGTCGGAGACCCAGTACTTC. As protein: CSVLLGSETQYF.

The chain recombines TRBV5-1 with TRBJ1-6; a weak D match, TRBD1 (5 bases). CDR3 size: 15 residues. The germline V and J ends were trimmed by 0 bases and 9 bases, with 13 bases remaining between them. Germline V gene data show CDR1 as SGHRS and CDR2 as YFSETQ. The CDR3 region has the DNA TGCGCCAGCAGCTTGGAGGAGGGGAGTGGTTCACCCCTCCACTTT. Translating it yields CASSLEEGSGSPLHF. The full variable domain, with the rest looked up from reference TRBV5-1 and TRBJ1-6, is KAGVTQTPRYLIKTRGQQVTLSCSPISGHRSVSWYQQTPGQGLQFLFEYFSETQRNKGNFPGRFSGRQFSNSRSEMNVSTLELGDSALYLCASSLEEGSGSPLHFGNGTRLTVT.

The CDR3 sequence: CASSLSAGSNTGELFF. The CDR3 nucleotides read TGTGCCAGCAGCTTATCGGCGGGGTCGAACACCGGGGAGCTGTTTTTT. The rearrangement links TRBV7-3 to TRBJ2-2, with D perhaps matching TRBD2 (6 bases). With 2 bases removed from V and 0 bases from J, the gap between germline ends came to 10 bases. CDR3 length: 16 amino acids. CDR1 is SGHTA and CDR2 is FQGTGA in the germline V gene. Using reference TRBV7-3 and TRBJ2-2 for the parts outside the CDR3, the full variable domain is GAGVSQTPSNKVTEKGKYVELRCDPISGHTALYWYRQSLGQGPEFLIYFQGTGAADDSGLPNDRFFAVRPEGSVSTLKIQRTERGDSAVYLCASSLSAGSNTGELFFGEGSRLTVL.

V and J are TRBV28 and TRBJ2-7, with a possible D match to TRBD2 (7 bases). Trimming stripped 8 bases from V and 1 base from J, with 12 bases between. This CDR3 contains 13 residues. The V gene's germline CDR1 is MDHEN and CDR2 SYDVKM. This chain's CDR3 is CASGGGGSYEQYF. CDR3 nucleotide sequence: TGTGCCAGCGGGGGAGGGGGATCCTACGAGCAGTACTTC.

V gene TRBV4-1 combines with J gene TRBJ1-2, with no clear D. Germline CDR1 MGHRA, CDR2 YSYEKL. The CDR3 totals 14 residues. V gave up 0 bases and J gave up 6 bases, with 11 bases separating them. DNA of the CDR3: TGCGCCAGCAGCCAAGATCCCAGAACACATGGCTACACCTTC. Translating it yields CASSQDPRTHGYTF.

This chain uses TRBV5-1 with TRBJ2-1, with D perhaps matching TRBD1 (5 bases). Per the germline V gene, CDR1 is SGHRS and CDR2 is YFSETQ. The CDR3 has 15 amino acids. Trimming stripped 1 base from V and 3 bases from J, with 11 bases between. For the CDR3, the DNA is TGCGCCAGCAGCTTGACCCAGGGTAACTACAATGAGCAGTTCTTC. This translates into CASSLTQGNYNEQFF.

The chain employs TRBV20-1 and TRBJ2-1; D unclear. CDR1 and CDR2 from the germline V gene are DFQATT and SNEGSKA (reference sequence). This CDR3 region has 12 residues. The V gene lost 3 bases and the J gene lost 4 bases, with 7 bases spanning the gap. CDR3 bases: TGCAGTGCTAGTAGCCAATACAATGAGCAGTTCTTC. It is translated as CSASSQYNEQFF.

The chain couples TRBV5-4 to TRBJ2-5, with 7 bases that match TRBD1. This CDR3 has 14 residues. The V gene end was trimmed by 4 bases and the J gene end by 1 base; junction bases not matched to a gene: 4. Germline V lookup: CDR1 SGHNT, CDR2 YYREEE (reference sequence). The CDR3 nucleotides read TGTGCCAGCAGCCCCCGGGACAGCCAAGAGACCCAGTACTTC. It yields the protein CASSPRDSQETQYF. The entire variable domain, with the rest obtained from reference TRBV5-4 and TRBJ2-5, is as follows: ETGVTQSPTHLIKTRGQQVTLRCSSQSGHNTVSWYQQALGQGPQFIFQYYREEENGRGNFPPRFSGLQFPNYSSELNVNALELDDSALYLCASSPRDSQETQYFGPGTRLLVL.

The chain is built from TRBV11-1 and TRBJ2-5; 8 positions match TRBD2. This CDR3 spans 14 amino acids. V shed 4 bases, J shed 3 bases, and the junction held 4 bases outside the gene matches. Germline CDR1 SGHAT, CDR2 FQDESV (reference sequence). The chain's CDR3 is CASSSRAGEETQYF. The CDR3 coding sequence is TGTGCCAGCAGCTCAAGAGCGGGGGAAGAGACCCAGTACTTC.

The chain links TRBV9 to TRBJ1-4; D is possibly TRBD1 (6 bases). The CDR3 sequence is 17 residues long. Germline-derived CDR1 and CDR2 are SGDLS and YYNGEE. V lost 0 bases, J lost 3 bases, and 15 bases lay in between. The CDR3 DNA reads TGTGCCAGCAGCGTAGAGGGGGGAGTTCACGCTAATGAAAAACTGTTTTTT. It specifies CASSVEGGVHANEKLFF.

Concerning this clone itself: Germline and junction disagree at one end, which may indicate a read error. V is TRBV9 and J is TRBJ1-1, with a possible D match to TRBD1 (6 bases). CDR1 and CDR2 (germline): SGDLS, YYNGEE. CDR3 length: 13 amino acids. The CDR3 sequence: CASNVEGELEAFF. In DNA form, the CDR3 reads TGTGCCAGCAACGTAGAGGGGGAACTGGAGGCTTTCTTT.

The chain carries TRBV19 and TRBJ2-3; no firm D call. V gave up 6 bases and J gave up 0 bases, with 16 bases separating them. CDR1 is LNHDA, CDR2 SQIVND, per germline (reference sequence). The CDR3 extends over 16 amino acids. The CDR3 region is CASSMTRRPSTDTQYF. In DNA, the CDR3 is TGTGCCAGTAGCATGACCAGACGTCCTAGCACAGATACGCAGTATTTT.

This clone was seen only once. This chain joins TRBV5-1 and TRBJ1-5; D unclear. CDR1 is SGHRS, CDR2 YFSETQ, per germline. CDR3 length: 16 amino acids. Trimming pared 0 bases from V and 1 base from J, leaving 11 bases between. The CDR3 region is CASSLGPGRSNQPQHF. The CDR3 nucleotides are TGCGCCAGCAGCTTGGGGCCCGGCAGGAGCAATCAGCCCCAGCATTTT.

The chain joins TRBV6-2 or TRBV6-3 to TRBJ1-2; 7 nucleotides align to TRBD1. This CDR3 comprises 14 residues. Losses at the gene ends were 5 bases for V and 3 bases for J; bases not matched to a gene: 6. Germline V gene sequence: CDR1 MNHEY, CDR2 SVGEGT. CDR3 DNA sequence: TGTGCCAGCAGTGCCCTTACAGGGGACTATGGCTACACCTTC. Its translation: CASSALTGDYGYTF.

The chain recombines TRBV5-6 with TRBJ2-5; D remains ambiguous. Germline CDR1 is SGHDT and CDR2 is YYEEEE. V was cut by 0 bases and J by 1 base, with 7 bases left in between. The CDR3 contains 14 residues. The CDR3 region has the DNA TGTGCCAGCAGCTTGGGACGGACCCAAGAGACCCAGTACTTC. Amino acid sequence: CASSLGRTQETQYF. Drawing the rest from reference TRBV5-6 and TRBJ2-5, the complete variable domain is DAGVTQSPTHLIKTRGQQVTLRCSPKSGHDTVSWYQQALGQGPQFIFQYYEEEERQRGNFPDRFSGHQFPNYSSELNVNALLLGDSALYLCASSLGRTQETQYFGPGTRLLVL.

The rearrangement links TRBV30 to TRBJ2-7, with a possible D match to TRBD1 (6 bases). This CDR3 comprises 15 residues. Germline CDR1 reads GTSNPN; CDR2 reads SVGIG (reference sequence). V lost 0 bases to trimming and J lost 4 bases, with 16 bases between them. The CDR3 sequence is CAWSVGPGVGYEQYF. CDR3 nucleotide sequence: TGTGCCTGGAGTGTTGGGCCAGGGGTAGGATACGAGCAGTACTTC.

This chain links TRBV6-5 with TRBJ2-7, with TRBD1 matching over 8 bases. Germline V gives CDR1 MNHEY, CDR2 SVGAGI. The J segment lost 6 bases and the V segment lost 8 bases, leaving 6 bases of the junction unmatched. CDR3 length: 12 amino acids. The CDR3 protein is CASRTGSFEQYF. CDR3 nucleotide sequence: TGTGCCAGCCGGACAGGGTCTTTCGAGCAGTACTTC.

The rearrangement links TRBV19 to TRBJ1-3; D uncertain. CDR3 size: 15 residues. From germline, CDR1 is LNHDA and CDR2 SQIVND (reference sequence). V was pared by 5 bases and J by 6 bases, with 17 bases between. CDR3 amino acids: CASSPPESYSNTIYF. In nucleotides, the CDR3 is TGTGCCAGTAGTCCTCCCGAAAGTTATTCAAACACCATATATTTT.

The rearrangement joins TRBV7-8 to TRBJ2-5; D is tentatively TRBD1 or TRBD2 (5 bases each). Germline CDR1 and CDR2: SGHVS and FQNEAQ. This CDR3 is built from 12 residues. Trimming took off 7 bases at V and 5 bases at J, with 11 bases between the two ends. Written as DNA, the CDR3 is TGTGCCAGCACCCCTTGGGGGGAGACCCAGTACTTC. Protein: CASTPWGETQYF. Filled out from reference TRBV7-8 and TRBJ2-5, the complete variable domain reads GAGVSQSPRYKVAKRGQDVALRCDPISGHVSLFWYQQALGQGPEFLTYFQNEAQLDKSGLPSDRFFAERPEGSVSTLKIQRTQQEDSAVYLCASTPWGETQYFGPGTRLLVL.

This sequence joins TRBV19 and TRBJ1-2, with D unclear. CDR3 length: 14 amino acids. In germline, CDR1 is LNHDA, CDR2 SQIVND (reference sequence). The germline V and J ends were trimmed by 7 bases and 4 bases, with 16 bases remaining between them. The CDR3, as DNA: TGTGCCAGTACGCAGGCAGTAGGTGGCTATGGCTACACCTTC. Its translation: CASTQAVGGYGYTF.

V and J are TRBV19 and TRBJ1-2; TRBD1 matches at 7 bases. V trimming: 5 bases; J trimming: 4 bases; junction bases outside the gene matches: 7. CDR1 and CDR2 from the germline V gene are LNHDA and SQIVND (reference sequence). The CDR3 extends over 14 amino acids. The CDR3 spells CASSLTRDSYGYTF. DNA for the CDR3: TGTGCCAGTAGTCTTACCCGGGACAGCTATGGCTACACCTTC.